The rows below give T cell receptor beta chains drawn from one sample of a study of beta chain features in type 1 diabetes. TCRdb keeps only in-frame clones here, not all; method: immunoSEQ multiplex PCR. In the table there are over 120,000 clones, about 10% of which are singletons. The sequencing sample was made of central memory CD4+ T cells from blood. Every receptor here comes from a young man in good health. The CDR3 runs from the conserved cysteine through the conserved F or W. Each record gives: V gene, J gene, clone size, D gene, CDR3 protein, CDR3 DNA. A D gene is named only where the DNA matches it firmly. Clone size is shown for a subset of rows, as once, few, many or a class of expanded clone.

TRBV5-1,TRBJ2-7,NA,TRBD1,CASRGTGLDEQYF,TGCGCCAGCCGCGGGACAGGGTTGGACGAGCAGTACTTC
TRBV18,TRBJ2-1,few,TRBD2,CASSPPRGGAGEQFF,TGTGCCAGCTCACCACCTCGCGGGGGGGCAGGTGAGCAGTTCTTC
TRBV18,TRBJ2-7,NA,NA,CASSLLGTHTNEQYF,TGTGCCAGCTCACTCCTCGGGACACATACCAACGAGCAGTACTTC
TRBV10-3,TRBJ2-5,few,TRBD2,CAIRTSGDETQYF,TGTGCCATCAGAACTAGCGGGGATGAGACCCAGTACTTC
TRBV19,TRBJ2-1,NA,TRBD1,CASSITGVRNEQFF,TGTGCCAGTAGTATTACAGGGGTCCGCAATGAGCAGTTCTTC
TRBV6-1,TRBJ2-2,NA,NA,CASSETFTNTGELFF,TGTGCCAGCAGTGAGACATTTACGAACACCGGGGAGCTGTTTTTT
TRBV30,TRBJ2-5,NA,TRBD1,CAWSPGTAGVSTQYF,TGTGCCTGGAGTCCGGGGACAGCCGGGGTATCGACCCAGTACTTC
TRBV7-2,TRBJ1-6,few,TRBD1,CASSLRQGFGNSPLHF,TGTGCCAGCAGCCTACGACAGGGGTTCGGGAATTCACCCCTCCACTTT
TRBV2,TRBJ1-4,few,NA,CASSDSGDGEKLFF,TGTGCCAGCAGTGATTCAGGGGATGGTGAAAAACTGTTTTTT
TRBV30,TRBJ2-2,NA,NA,CAWSRGTGELFF,TGTGCCTGGAGTAGAGGCACCGGGGAGCTGTTTTTT
TRBV19,TRBJ2-1,few,TRBD1,CASLGTEKNEQFF,TGTGCCAGCCTCGGGACAGAGAAAAATGAGCAGTTCTTC
TRBV5-1,TRBJ1-5,NA,TRBD1,CASRTRGPLYQPQHF,TGCGCCAGCAGAACCAGGGGGCCCCTATATCAGCCCCAGCATTTT